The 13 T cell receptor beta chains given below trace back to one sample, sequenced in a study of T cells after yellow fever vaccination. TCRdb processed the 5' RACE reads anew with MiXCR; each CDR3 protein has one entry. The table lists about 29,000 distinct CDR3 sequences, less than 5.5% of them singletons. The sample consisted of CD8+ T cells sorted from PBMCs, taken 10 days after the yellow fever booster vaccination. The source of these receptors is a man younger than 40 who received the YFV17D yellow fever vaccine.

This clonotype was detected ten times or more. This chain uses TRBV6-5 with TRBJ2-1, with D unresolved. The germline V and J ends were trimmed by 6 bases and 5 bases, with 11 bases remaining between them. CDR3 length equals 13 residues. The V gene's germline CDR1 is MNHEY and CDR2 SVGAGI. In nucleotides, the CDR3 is TGTGCCAGCAGCCCCCAACTAAACAATGAGCAGTTCTTC. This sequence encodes CASSPQLNNEQFF.

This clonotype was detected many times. This chain's CDR3 is CASTPGQGPYEQYF. The DNA of the CDR3 is TGTGCCAGTACCCCGGGACAGGGACCCTACGAGCAGTACTTC. The gene calls are TRBV19 and TRBJ2-7, with 9 bases lining up with TRBD1. Per germline, CDR1 LNHDA and CDR2 SQIVND (reference sequence). There are 14 residues in the CDR3. Germline trimming cut 7 bases from V and 2 bases from J; bases unmatched to any gene: 6.

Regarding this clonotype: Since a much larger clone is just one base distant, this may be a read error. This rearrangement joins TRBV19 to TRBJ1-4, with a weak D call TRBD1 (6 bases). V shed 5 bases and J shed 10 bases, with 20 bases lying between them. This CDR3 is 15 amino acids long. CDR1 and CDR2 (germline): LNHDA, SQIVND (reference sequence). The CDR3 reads CASSAQQGAEGKLFF. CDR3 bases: TGTGCCAGTAGTGCGCAACAGGGAGCAGAGGGAAAACTGTTTTTT. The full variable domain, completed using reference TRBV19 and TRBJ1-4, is DGGITQSPKYLFRKEGQNVTLSCEQNLNHDAMYWYRQDPGQGLRLIYYSQIVNDFQKGDIAEGYSVSREKKESFPLTVTSAQKNPTAFYLCASSAQQGAEGKLFFGSGTQLSVL.

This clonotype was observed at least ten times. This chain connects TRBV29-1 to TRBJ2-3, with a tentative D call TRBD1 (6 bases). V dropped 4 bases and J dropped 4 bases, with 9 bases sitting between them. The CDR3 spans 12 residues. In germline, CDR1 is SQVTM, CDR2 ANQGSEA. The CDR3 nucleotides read TGCAGCGTTGGTGAGGGGGCAGATACGCAGTATTTT. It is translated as CSVGEGADTQYF.

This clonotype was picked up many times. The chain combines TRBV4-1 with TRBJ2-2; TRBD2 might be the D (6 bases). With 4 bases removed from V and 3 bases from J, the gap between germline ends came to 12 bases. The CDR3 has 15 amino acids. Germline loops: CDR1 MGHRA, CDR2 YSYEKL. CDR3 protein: CASSLGSSDTGELFF. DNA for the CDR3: TGCGCCAGCAGCCTCGGGAGTTCCGACACCGGGGAGCTGTTTTTT.

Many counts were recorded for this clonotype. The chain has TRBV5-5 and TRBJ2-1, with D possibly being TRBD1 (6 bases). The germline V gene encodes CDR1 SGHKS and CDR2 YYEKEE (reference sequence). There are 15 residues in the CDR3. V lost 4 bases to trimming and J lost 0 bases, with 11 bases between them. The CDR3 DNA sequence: TGTGCCAGCAGCGCCTACAGGGTCTCCTACAATGAGCAGTTCTTC. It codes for CASSAYRVSYNEQFF.

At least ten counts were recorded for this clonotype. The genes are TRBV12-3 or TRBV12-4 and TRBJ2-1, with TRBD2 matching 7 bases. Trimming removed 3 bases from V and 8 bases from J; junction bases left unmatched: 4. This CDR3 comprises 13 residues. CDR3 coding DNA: TGTGCCAGCAGTTTTCTAGCGGAGGATGAGCAGTTCTTC. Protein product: CASSFLAEDEQFF.

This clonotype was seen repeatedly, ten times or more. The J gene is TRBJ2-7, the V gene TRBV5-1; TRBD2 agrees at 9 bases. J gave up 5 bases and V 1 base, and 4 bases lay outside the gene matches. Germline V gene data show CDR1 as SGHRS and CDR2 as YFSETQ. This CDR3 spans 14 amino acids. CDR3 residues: CASSLWAGGDEQYF. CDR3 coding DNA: TGCGCCAGCAGCTTGTGGGCGGGAGGGGACGAGCAGTACTTC.

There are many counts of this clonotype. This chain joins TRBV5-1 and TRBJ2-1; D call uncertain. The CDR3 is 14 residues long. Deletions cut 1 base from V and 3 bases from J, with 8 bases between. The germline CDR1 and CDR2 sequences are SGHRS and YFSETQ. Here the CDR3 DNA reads TGCGCCAGCAGCTTGAATGCCTTCTACAATGAGCAGTTCTTC. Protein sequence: CASSLNAFYNEQFF.

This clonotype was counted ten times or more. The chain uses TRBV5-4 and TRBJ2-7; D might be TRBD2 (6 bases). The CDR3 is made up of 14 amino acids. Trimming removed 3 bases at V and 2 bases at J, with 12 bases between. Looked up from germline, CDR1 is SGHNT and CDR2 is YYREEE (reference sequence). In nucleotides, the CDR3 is TGTGCCAGCAGCTCGGGACTTTCCACCTACGAGCAGTACTTC. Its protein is CASSSGLSTYEQYF.

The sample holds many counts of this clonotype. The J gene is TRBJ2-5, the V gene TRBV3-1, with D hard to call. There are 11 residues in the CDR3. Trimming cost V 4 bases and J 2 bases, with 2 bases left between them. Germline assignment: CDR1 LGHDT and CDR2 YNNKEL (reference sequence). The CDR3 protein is CASSRQETQYF. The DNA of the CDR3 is TGTGCCAGCAGCCGACAAGAGACCCAGTACTTC.

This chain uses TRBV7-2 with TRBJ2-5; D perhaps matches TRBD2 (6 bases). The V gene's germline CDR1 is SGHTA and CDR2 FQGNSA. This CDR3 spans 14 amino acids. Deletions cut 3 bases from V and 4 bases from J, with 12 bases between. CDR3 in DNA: TGTGCCAGCAGCTTCCCCGGGAGTGGAGAGACCCAGTACTTC. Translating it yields CASSFPGSGETQYF.

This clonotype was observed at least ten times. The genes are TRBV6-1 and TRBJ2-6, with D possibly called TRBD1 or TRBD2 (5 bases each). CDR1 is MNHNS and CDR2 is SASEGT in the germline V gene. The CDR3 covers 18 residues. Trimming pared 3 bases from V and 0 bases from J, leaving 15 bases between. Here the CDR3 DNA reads TGTGCCAGCAGTGAGGTTCTGGGACGGAGCTCTGGGGCCAACGTCCTGACTTTC. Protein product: CASSEVLGRSSGANVLTF.